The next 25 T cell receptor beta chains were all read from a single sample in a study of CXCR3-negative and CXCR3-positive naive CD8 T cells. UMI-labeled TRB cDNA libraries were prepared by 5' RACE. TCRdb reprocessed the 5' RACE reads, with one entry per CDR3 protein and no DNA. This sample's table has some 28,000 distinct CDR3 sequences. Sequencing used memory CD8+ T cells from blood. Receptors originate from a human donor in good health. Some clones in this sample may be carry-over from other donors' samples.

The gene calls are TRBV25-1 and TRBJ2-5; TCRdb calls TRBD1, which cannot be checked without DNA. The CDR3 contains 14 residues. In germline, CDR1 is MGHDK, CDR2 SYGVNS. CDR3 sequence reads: CASSEGGYQETQYF.

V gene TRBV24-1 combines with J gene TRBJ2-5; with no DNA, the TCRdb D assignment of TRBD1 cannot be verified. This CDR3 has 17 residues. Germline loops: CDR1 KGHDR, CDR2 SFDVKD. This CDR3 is CATQRGESTGRVETQYF.

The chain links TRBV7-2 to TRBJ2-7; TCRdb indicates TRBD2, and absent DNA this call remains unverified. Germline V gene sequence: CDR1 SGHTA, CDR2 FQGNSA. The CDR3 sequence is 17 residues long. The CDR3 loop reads CASSAASGSGDSYEQYF.

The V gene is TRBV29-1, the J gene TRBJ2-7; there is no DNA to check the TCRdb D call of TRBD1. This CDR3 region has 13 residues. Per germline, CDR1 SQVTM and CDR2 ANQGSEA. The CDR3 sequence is CSVVGGQGAEQYF.

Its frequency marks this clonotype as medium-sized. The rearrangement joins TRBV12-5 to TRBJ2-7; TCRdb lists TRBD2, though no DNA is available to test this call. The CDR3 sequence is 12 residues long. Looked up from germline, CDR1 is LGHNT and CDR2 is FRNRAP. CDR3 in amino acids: CASGLAGVEQYF.

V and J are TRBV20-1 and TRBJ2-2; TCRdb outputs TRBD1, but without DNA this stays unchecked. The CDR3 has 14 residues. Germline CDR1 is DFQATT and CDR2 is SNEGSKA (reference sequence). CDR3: CSARTGADTGELFF.

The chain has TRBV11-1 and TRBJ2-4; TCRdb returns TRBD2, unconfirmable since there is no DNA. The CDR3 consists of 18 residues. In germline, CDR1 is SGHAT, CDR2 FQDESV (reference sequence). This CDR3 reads CASSLTATSGGAVDIQYF. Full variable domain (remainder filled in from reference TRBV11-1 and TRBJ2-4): EAEVAQSPRYKITEKSQAVAFWCDPISGHATLYWYRQILGQGPELLVQFQDESVVDDSQLPKDRFSAERLKGVDSTLKIQPAELGDSAMYLCASSLTATSGGAVDIQYFGAGTRLSVL.

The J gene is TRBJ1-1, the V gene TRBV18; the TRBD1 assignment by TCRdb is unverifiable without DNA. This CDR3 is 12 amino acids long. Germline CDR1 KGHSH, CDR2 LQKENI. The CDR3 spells CASSPTGTEAFF.

This chain's CDR3 is CSARVGTGDYNEQFF. The J gene is TRBJ2-1, the V gene TRBV20-1; as DNA is missing, the TRBD1 call by TCRdb cannot be tested. This CDR3 comprises 15 residues. The germline CDR1 and CDR2 sequences are DFQATT and SNEGSKA (reference sequence).

CDR3 residues: CSIQGDGAEAFF. J is TRBJ1-1 and V is TRBV29-1; the TCRdb call, TRBD1, lacks DNA for checking. The germline V gene has CDR1 SQVTM and CDR2 ANQGSEA. This CDR3 spans 12 amino acids. Full variable domain (missing parts from reference TRBV29-1 and TRBJ1-1): SAVISQKPSRDICQRGTSLTIQCQVDSQVTMMFWYRQQPGQSLTLIATANQGSEATYESGFVIDKFPISRPNLTFSTLTVSNMSPEDSSIYLCSIQGDGAEAFFGQGTRLTVV.

The CDR3 region is CASSFSSQWETQYF. This chain connects TRBV27 to TRBJ2-5. Germline CDR1 reads MNHEY; CDR2 reads SMNVEV (reference sequence). The CDR3 runs to 14 residues.

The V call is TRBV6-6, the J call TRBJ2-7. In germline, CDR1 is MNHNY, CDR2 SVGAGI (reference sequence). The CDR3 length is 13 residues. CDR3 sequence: CASSEWKIYEQYF.

This chain's CDR3 is CDSGGTYNEQFF. V usage is TRBV6-2 or TRBV6-3 and J usage is TRBJ2-1; TCRdb lists TRBD2, though no DNA is available to test this call. Germline CDR1 MNHEY, CDR2 SVGEGT. CDR3 length equals 12 residues.

CDR3 in amino acids: CSASSRGIIYEQYF. The chain couples TRBV20-1 to TRBJ2-7; the D call from TCRdb, TRBD1, cannot be confirmed without DNA. Germline assignment: CDR1 DFQATT and CDR2 SNEGSKA (reference sequence). The CDR3 is 14 residues long.

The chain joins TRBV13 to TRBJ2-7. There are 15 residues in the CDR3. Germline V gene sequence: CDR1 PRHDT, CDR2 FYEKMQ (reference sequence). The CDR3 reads CASSLESGRSYEQYF.

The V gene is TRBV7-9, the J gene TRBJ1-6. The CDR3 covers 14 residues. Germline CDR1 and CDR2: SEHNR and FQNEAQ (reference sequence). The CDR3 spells CASSSTSYNSPLHF. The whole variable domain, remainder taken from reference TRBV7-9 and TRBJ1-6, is DTGVSQNPRHKITKRGQNVTFRCDPISEHNRLYWYRQTLGQGPEFLTYFQNEAQLEKSRLLSDRFSAERPKGSFSTLEIQRTEQGDSAMYLCASSSTSYNSPLHFGNGTRLTVT.

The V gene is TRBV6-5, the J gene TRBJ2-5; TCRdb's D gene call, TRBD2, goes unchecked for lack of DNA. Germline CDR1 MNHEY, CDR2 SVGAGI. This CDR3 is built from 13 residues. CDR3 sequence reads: CASSYLAGETQYF.

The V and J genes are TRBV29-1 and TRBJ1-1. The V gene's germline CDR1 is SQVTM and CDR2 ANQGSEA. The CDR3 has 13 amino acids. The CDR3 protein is CSVDGWGRTEAFF. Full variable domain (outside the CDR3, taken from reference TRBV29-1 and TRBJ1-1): SAVISQKPSRDICQRGTSLTIQCQVDSQVTMMFWYRQQPGQSLTLIATANQGSEATYESGFVIDKFPISRPNLTFSTLTVSNMSPEDSSIYLCSVDGWGRTEAFFGQGTRLTVV.

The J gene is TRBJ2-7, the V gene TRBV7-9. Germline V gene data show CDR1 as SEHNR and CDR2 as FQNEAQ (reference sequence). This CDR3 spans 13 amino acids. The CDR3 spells CASSLAQGHEQYF.

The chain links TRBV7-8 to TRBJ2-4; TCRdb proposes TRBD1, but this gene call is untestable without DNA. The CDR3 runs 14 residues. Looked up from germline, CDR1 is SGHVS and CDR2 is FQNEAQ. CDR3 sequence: CASSLVGVQNIQYF. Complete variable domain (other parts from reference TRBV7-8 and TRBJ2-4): GAGVSQSPRYKVAKRGQDVALRCDPISGHVSLFWYQQALGQGPEFLTYFQNEAQLDKSGLPSDRFFAERPEGSVSTLKIQRTQQEDSAVYLCASSLVGVQNIQYFGAGTRLSVL.

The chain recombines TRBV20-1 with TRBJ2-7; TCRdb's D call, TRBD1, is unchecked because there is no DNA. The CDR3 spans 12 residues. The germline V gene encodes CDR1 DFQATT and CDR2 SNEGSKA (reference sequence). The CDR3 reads CSGRDRDYEQYF.

The CDR3: CASSLVRLGTEAFF. V gene TRBV7-3 combines with J gene TRBJ1-1. The CDR3 is made up of 14 amino acids. CDR1 is SGHTA and CDR2 is FQGTGA in the germline V gene.

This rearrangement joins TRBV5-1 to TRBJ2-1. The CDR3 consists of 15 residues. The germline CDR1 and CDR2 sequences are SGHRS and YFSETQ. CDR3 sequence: CASETENSLYNEQFF.

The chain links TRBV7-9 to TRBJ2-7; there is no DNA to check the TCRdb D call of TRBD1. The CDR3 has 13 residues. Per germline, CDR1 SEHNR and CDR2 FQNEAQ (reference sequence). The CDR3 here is CASSPRDNYEQYF.

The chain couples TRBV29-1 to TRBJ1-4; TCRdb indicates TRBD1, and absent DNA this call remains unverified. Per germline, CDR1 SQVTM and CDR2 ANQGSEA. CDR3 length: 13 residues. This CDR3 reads CSVVPAGHEKLFF.